The 30 T cell receptor beta chains listed next were all sequenced from one sample in a study of CD8 T cell repertoires and HIV-1 epitope variants. TCRdb keeps only in-frame clones here, not all; method: immunoSEQ multiplex PCR. The sample lists 1,200 or so clones, around two thirds occurring once. The antigens for these receptors are not known. Sequencing was done on a sample of cultured CD8+ T cells derived from PBMCs. The receptor source for this set is a male donor with HIV.

The chain uses TRBV27 and TRBJ2-1; 8 positions agree with TRBD2. V gave up 1 base and J gave up 6 bases; unmatched junction bases: 5. Germline-derived CDR1 and CDR2 are MNHEY and SMNVEV (reference sequence). The CDR3 length is 15 residues. The CDR3 sequence: CASSLLGLGTNEQFF. In DNA form, the CDR3 reads TGTGCCAGCAGTTTATTGGGACTAGGTACCAATGAGCAGTTCTTC.

The genes are TRBV27 and TRBJ1-2, with 9 bases lining up with TRBD1. This CDR3 has 15 residues. J gave up 3 bases and V 6 bases, and 8 bases lay outside the gene matches. Per germline, CDR1 MNHEY and CDR2 SMNVEV (reference sequence). This chain's CDR3 is CASRSGQGRDYGYTF. The CDR3 DNA reads TGTGCCAGCAGGAGTGGACAGGGGCGTGACTATGGCTACACCTTC.

This sequence joins TRBV28 and TRBJ2-7; D is undetermined. CDR3 length: 12 residues. The germline gives CDR1 MDHEN, CDR2 SYDVKM. V was cut by 4 bases and J by 0 bases, with 4 bases left in between. Written as DNA, the CDR3 is TGTGCCAGCAGTTCAGACTCCTACGAGCAGTACTTC. It codes for CASSSDSYEQYF.

This clone was counted a few times. The CDR3 DNA sequence: TGTGCCAGCAGTGAACAGAATGAGCAGTTCTTC. This encodes CASSEQNEQFF. The chain links TRBV27 to TRBJ2-1; no clear D gene. This CDR3 contains 11 residues. The germline CDR1 and CDR2 sequences are MNHEY and SMNVEV (reference sequence). The ends were cut back, 5 bases at V and 7 bases at J, with 6 bases in the middle.

The J gene is TRBJ1-4, the V gene TRBV5-4; D unclear. Germline CDR1 reads SGHNT; CDR2 reads YYREEE (reference sequence). Trimming shortened V by 4 bases and J by 3 bases, and 7 bases separated the two germline ends. This CDR3 has 13 residues. This CDR3 is CASSTRSNEKLFF. CDR3 sequence (DNA): TGTGCCAGCAGCACGAGATCTAATGAAAAACTGTTTTTT.

CDR3 in DNA: TGTGCCAGCAGTCCGGAAGCGGGAGTAAGCGAGCAGTACTTC. Protein: CASSPEAGVSEQYF. This chain uses TRBV28 with TRBJ2-7; 8 positions agree with TRBD2. The V gene's germline CDR1 is MDHEN and CDR2 SYDVKM. The CDR3 is 14 residues long. With 5 bases clipped from V and 6 bases from J, the junction kept 9 bases outside the gene matches.

The chain joins TRBV25-1 to TRBJ2-7, with 7 bases matching TRBD1. Germline trimming cut 5 bases from V and 2 bases from J; bases unmatched to any gene: 15. The germline gives CDR1 MGHDK, CDR2 SYGVNS. This CDR3 has 17 amino acids. For the CDR3, the DNA is TGTGCCAGCAGTCCGACCGTAGGATTGGGACAGCCCTACGAGCAGTACTTC. It is translated as CASSPTVGLGQPYEQYF.

The chain carries TRBV7-9 and TRBJ1-5; no clear D. The CDR3 consists of 14 residues. The V end lost 5 bases, the J end lost 0 bases, and 8 bases lay between the germline ends. Germline loops: CDR1 SEHNR, CDR2 FQNEAQ (reference sequence). DNA of the CDR3: TGTGCCAGCAGCCCGAGCTATAGCAATCAGCCCCAGCATTTT. Its protein is CASSPSYSNQPQHF.

This chain uses TRBV30 with TRBJ2-1, with TRBD2 matching over 8 bases. J lost 9 bases, V lost 5 bases, and 12 bases had no gene match. The CDR3 is 14 residues long. Germline assignment: CDR1 GTSNPN and CDR2 SVGIG (reference sequence). The CDR3 sequence: CAWEHPGGPGEQFF. CDR3 sequence (DNA): TGTGCCTGGGAGCACCCGGGGGGGCCGGGTGAGCAGTTCTTC.

This sequence joins TRBV6-5 and TRBJ2-7; the D is unclear. Germline V gene sequence: CDR1 MNHEY, CDR2 SVGAGI. Trimming shortened V by 5 bases and J by 0 bases, and 14 bases separated the two germline ends. CDR3 length: 15 amino acids. In DNA, the CDR3 is TGTGCCAGCAGTCCCCCCGAGAAGGCCTCCTACGAGCAGTACTTC. It is translated as CASSPPEKASYEQYF.

Turning to this clone: Sequence at one end of the junction differs from germline and may be a read error. The gene calls are TRBV7-7 and TRBJ2-7; a possible D gene is TRBD1 (5 bases). The CDR3 is made up of 13 amino acids. CDR1 and CDR2 (germline): SSHAT, FNYEAQ (reference sequence). The CDR3 here is CASSLGRDYEQYF. CDR3 nucleotides: TGTGCTAGCAGCTTAGGCAGGGACTACGAGCAGTACTTC.

The genes are TRBV6-6 and TRBJ1-5, with no clear D. CDR3 size: 13 residues. Germline-derived CDR1 and CDR2 are MNHNY and SVGAGI (reference sequence). Trimming cost V 10 bases and J 1 base, with 11 bases left between them. The chain's CDR3 is CATLGRSNQPQHF. Here the CDR3 DNA reads TGTGCCACCTTGGGCAGAAGCAATCAGCCCCAGCATTTT.

The gene calls are TRBV7-9 and TRBJ2-1; TRBD2 matches at 10 bases. After removal of 5 bases from V and 6 bases from J, the junction contained 13 bases not matched to a gene. Germline V gene sequence: CDR1 SEHNR, CDR2 FQNEAQ (reference sequence). The CDR3 has 17 residues. The CDR3 coding sequence is TGTGCCAGCAGCCCAGCTGGACAGCGGGGGGGCCGCAATGAGCAGTTCTTC. Translating gives CASSPAGQRGGRNEQFF. Variable domain in full (rest from reference TRBV7-9 and TRBJ2-1): DTGVSQNPRHKITKRGQNVTFRCDPISEHNRLYWYRQTLGQGPEFLTYFQNEAQLEKSRLLSDRFSAERPKGSFSTLEIQRTEQGDSAMYLCASSPAGQRGGRNEQFFGPGTRLTVL.

The chain carries TRBV27 and TRBJ2-5; D remains ambiguous. This CDR3 has 13 residues. CDR1 and CDR2 from the germline V gene are MNHEY and SMNVEV (reference sequence). Trimming stripped 3 bases from V and 5 bases from J, with 10 bases between. In nucleotides, the CDR3 is TGTGCCAGCAGTTTTAGGTCTACGGAGACCCAGTACTTC. As protein: CASSFRSTETQYF.

The rearrangement joins TRBV7-9 to TRBJ1-6; 8 bases match TRBD1. The CDR3 loop spans 16 amino acids. Per germline, CDR1 SEHNR and CDR2 FQNEAQ (reference sequence). Trimming removed 3 bases from V and 2 bases from J; junction bases left unmatched: 3. As DNA, the CDR3 is TGTGCCAGCAGCTTGGACAGGGTAGCCTATAATTCACCCCTCCACTTT. As protein: CASSLDRVAYNSPLHF. Drawing the rest from reference TRBV7-9 and TRBJ1-6, the complete variable domain is DTGVSQNPRHKITKRGQNVTFRCDPISEHNRLYWYRQTLGQGPEFLTYFQNEAQLEKSRLLSDRFSAERPKGSFSTLEIQRTEQGDSAMYLCASSLDRVAYNSPLHFGNGTRLTVT.

This clone was observed once. This rearrangement joins TRBV5-6 to TRBJ2-7, with D maybe TRBD1 (6 bases). The CDR3 covers 13 residues. The ends were cut back, 3 bases at V and 6 bases at J, with 13 bases in the middle. In germline, CDR1 is SGHDT, CDR2 YYEEEE. CDR3 in amino acids: CASSYGLGGEQYF. CDR3 DNA: TGTGCCAGCAGCTATGGTCTAGGGGGCGAGCAGTACTTC. Filled out from reference TRBV5-6 and TRBJ2-7, the complete variable domain reads DAGVTQSPTHLIKTRGQQVTLRCSPKSGHDTVSWYQQALGQGPQFIFQYYEEEERQRGNFPDRFSGHQFPNYSSELNVNALLLGDSALYLCASSYGLGGEQYFGPGTRLTVT.

The V call is TRBV15, the J call TRBJ2-7; D not certain. CDR3 length: 13 residues. V dropped 3 bases and J dropped 4 bases, with 10 bases sitting between them. The V gene's germline CDR1 is LNHNV and CDR2 YYDKDF (reference sequence). The CDR3 spells CATSRAQSYEQYF. CDR3 nucleotides: TGTGCCACCAGCAGGGCGCAGTCGTACGAGCAGTACTTC.

A few counts support this clone. This chain connects TRBV21-1 to TRBJ2-3; the table's D gene call, TRBD2, was not cross checked with the DNA. TRBV21-1 is a pseudogene locus. CDR3 length equals 15 residues. CDR3 in amino acids: CASSSSGSGTDTQYF. CDR3 sequence (DNA): TGTGCCAGCAGTTCTAGCGGATCGGGCACAGATACGCAGTATTTT.

The chain is built from TRBV28 and TRBJ2-3; 7 bases map to TRBD2. The CDR3 has 14 residues. With V trimmed by 6 bases and J by 2 bases, 5 bases remained unmatched. Looked up from germline, CDR1 is MDHEN and CDR2 is SYDVKM. The CDR3, as DNA: TGTGCCAGCAGACGGGACTACGACACAGATACGCAGTATTTT. It codes for CASRRDYDTDTQYF. The whole variable domain, filled in from reference TRBV28 and TRBJ2-3, reads DVKVTQSSRYLVKRTGEKVFLECVQDMDHENMFWYRQDPGLGLRLIYFSYDVKMKEKGDIPEGYSVSREKKERFSLILESASTNQTSMYLCASRRDYDTDTQYFGPGTRLTVL.

The chain joins TRBV19 to TRBJ1-1; 9 bases match TRBD1. Trimming at V came to 5 bases and at J to 3 bases, leaving 13 bases not matched to a gene. Germline V lookup: CDR1 LNHDA, CDR2 SQIVND (reference sequence). This CDR3 has 17 residues. The CDR3 DNA follows: TGTGCCAGTAGTCCGGGACAGGGACCATATGGGGACACTGAAGCTTTCTTT. Its protein product is CASSPGQGPYGDTEAFF.

The chain is built from TRBV28 and TRBJ2-1; TRBD2 agrees at 7 bases. The V gene's germline CDR1 is MDHEN and CDR2 SYDVKM. The V and J ends lost 6 bases and 15 bases, in that order; junction bases with no gene match: 11. CDR3 size: 12 residues. The CDR3 sequence is CASSRGSGDGFF. The CDR3 DNA reads as TGTGCCAGCAGCCGGGGGAGCGGGGATGGGTTCTTC.

The chain links TRBV5-4 to TRBJ2-4; 11 nucleotides align to TRBD1. The V gene end was trimmed by 0 bases and the J gene end by 2 bases; junction bases not matched to a gene: 1. The CDR3 runs to 16 residues. Per germline, CDR1 SGHNT and CDR2 YYREEE (reference sequence). The CDR3 loop is CASSLGDRGTKNIQYF. DNA of the CDR3: TGTGCCAGCAGCTTGGGGGACAGGGGGACCAAAAACATTCAGTACTTC. Variable domain in full (rest from reference TRBV5-4 and TRBJ2-4): ETGVTQSPTHLIKTRGQQVTLRCSSQSGHNTVSWYQQALGQGPQFIFQYYREEENGRGNFPPRFSGLQFPNYSSELNVNALELDDSALYLCASSLGDRGTKNIQYFGAGTRLSVL.

The J gene is TRBJ2-5, the V gene TRBV5-4, with no clear D. The germline V gene has CDR1 SGHNT and CDR2 YYREEE (reference sequence). Trimming left V 2 bases short and J 13 bases short, with 21 bases between. The length of the CDR3 is 14 residues. CDR3 protein: CASSLGIESPYRYF. CDR3 sequence (DNA): TGTGCCAGCAGCTTAGGTATAGAGTCCCCTTACAGGTACTTC.

This clone was counted between two and nine times. This chain links TRBV9 with TRBJ1-6; 8 nucleotides agree with TRBD1. Trimming removed 0 bases from V and 9 bases from J; junction bases left unmatched: 14. This CDR3 comprises 18 residues. The germline V gene encodes CDR1 SGDLS and CDR2 YYNGEE. CDR3 residues: CASSVGRQGTSSGSPLHF. The CDR3 nucleotides are TGTGCCAGCAGCGTAGGGAGACAGGGGACATCTTCTGGTTCACCCCTCCACTTT.

The genes are TRBV6-5 and TRBJ2-3; D is undetermined. Germline loops: CDR1 MNHEY, CDR2 SVGAGI. This CDR3 comprises 14 residues. V lost 8 bases and J 2 bases, leaving 14 bases between the germline ends. CDR3 sequence (DNA): TGTGCCAGCTCCCTGGTAGTGGACACAGATACGCAGTATTTT. Protein: CASSLVVDTDTQYF.

This chain joins TRBV30 and TRBJ2-7; TRBD1 matches 7 bases. This CDR3 has 12 amino acids. The trim removed 1 base at V and 6 bases at J, leaving 3 bases unmatched. Germline V gene lookup returns CDR1 GTSNPN and CDR2 SVGIG (reference sequence). CDR3 DNA: TGTGCCTGGAGTGGGGACAGCGCCGAGCAGTACTTC. It is translated as CAWSGDSAEQYF.

This clone turned up a few times. CDR3 coding DNA: TGTGCCAGCAGCTTGTCGGCGGGGGCACCAGATACGCAGTATTTT. Translation gives CASSLSAGAPDTQYF. The V call is TRBV5-4, the J call TRBJ2-3; D might be TRBD2 (7 bases). The V and J ends lost 1 base and 4 bases respectively, with 13 bases between them. Germline V gives CDR1 SGHNT, CDR2 YYREEE (reference sequence). The CDR3 is 15 amino acids. The full variable domain, its missing parts supplied by reference TRBV5-4 and TRBJ2-3, is ETGVTQSPTHLIKTRGQQVTLRCSSQSGHNTVSWYQQALGQGPQFIFQYYREEENGRGNFPPRFSGLQFPNYSSELNVNALELDDSALYLCASSLSAGAPDTQYFGPGTRLTVL.

The chain uses TRBV4-3 and TRBJ2-7; D is possibly TRBD1 or TRBD2 (5 bases each). Germline V lookup: CDR1 LGHNA, CDR2 YSLEER. V was cut by 1 base and J by 9 bases, with 13 bases left in between. This CDR3 has 13 residues. CDR3 DNA: TGCGCCAGCAGCCAAGCGTGGGGGTTCCCGCAGTACTTC. It translates to CASSQAWGFPQYF.

This chain joins TRBV7-9 and TRBJ1-1; tentatively, D is TRBD1 (5 bases). Germline V gives CDR1 SEHNR, CDR2 FQNEAQ (reference sequence). The CDR3 length is 12 residues. Trimming left V 1 base short and J 8 bases short, with 8 bases between. This CDR3 reads CASSLGGSEAFF. The CDR3 DNA follows: TGTGCCAGCAGCTTAGGGGGGTCGGAAGCTTTCTTT.

The chain employs TRBV7-9 and TRBJ2-1; D possibly corresponds to TRBD2 (5 bases). V was pared by 5 bases and J by 9 bases, with 11 bases between. Germline CDR1 is SEHNR and CDR2 is FQNEAQ (reference sequence). The length of the CDR3 is 12 residues. The CDR3, as DNA: TGTGCCAGCAGCCGCTCGGGGTTTGAGCAGTTCTTC. It encodes CASSRSGFEQFF.